These 18 T cell receptor beta chains share one sample of origin, sequenced in a study of cytomegalovirus exposure and HLA in healthy donors. 60 Vbeta and 13 Jbeta primers were used in PCR. TCRdb's copy holds only in-frame clones and misses some; the assay was immunoSEQ multiplex PCR. This table holds approximately 120,000 clones, 81% found once. Sequenced input: PBMCs. Source of these receptors: a woman in her 30s in good health and CMV-seronegative.

This clone was recorded a few times. J is TRBJ1-1 and V is TRBV11-2; D remains ambiguous. CDR1 is SGHAT and CDR2 is FQNNGV in the germline V gene. The CDR3 spans 13 residues. V dropped 3 bases and J dropped 4 bases, with 9 bases sitting between them. CDR3 nucleotide sequence: TGTGCCAGCAGCTTTGGGGAGGGCACTGAAGCTTTCTTT. This translates into CASSFGEGTEAFF.

J is TRBJ2-1 and V is TRBV4-2; 13 nucleotides match TRBD2. Germline CDR1 reads LGHNA; CDR2 reads YNFKEQ. The CDR3 consists of 16 residues. The V segment lost 4 bases and the J segment 5 bases; nucleotides outside the gene matches: 5. The CDR3 DNA reads as TGTGCCAGCAGCCCTTTGACTAGCGGGAGGAACAATGAGCAGTTCTTC. This encodes CASSPLTSGRNNEQFF.

A word on this clone: Other DNA sequences in the same sample also yield this CDR3. CDR3 nucleotides: TGTGCCAGCAGCCGACAGGGGGCTGTGGAGACCCAGTACTTC. It specifies CASSRQGAVETQYF. This chain connects TRBV5-4 to TRBJ2-5; 10 nucleotides align to TRBD1. The ends lost 4 bases at V and 5 bases at J; junction bases unmatched: 5. In germline, CDR1 is SGHNT, CDR2 YYREEE (reference sequence). The CDR3 has 14 residues.

The V gene is TRBV11-2, the J gene TRBJ2-1; TRBD2 aligns across 9 bases. V was pared by 2 bases and J by 9 bases, with 8 bases of the junction left unmatched. The CDR3 runs to 15 residues. Germline V CDR1 and CDR2: SGHAT, FQNNGV. The CDR3, as DNA: TGTGCCAGCAGCTTAATTGCGGGAGGGCCGCTTGAGCAGTTCTTC. Its translation is CASSLIAGGPLEQFF.

This sequence joins TRBV11-3 and TRBJ2-1, with 9 bases identical to TRBD2. Germline V CDR1 and CDR2: SGHNT, YENEEA. After removal of 5 bases from V and 8 bases from J, the junction contained 10 bases not matched to a gene. The CDR3 consists of 15 residues. CDR3: CASSPLVAGVDEQFF. CDR3 sequence (DNA): TGTGCCAGCAGCCCCCTAGTAGCGGGAGTCGATGAGCAGTTCTTC.

This clone has more than one count but fewer than ten. This chain joins TRBV7-2 and TRBJ2-7; 8 bases match TRBD1. Trimming cost V 5 bases and J 1 base; bases outside gene matches: 7. CDR1 is SGHTA and CDR2 is FQGNSA in the germline V gene. There are 15 residues in the CDR3. The CDR3 bases are TGTGCCAGCAGCGAATGGGGACAGGTGTCCTACGAGCAGTACTTC. Translating it yields CASSEWGQVSYEQYF.

The V call is TRBV13, the J call TRBJ2-7; possibly TRBD2 for D (5 bases). There are 14 residues in the CDR3. Germline values: CDR1 PRHDT, CDR2 FYEKMQ (reference sequence). V was cut by 0 bases and J by 4 bases, with 10 bases left in between. This CDR3 is CASSLGGSGYEQYF. DNA of the CDR3: TGTGCCAGCAGCTTAGGGGGGAGTGGTTACGAGCAGTACTTC.

This clone was counted once. The genes are TRBV15 and TRBJ1-2; tentative D call: TRBD1 (5 bases). The germline V and J ends were trimmed by 1 base and 2 bases, with 8 bases remaining between them. Germline V gene sequence: CDR1 LNHNV, CDR2 YYDKDF (reference sequence). The CDR3 has 14 residues. The CDR3 is CATSRVSGNYGYTF. The CDR3 DNA sequence: TGTGCCACCAGCAGAGTGTCAGGGAACTATGGCTACACCTTC.

Remarks on this clone: Because it lacks the conserved phenylalanine or tryptophan at the end, this CDR3 is likely a read error. Because the CDR3's place on the DNA is in doubt, the DNA is left out and the CDR3 is given as listed by TCRdb. J is TRBJ1-6 and V is TRBV21-1; TRBD1 is the table's D call and was not checked against the DNA. TRBV21-1 represents a pseudogene. The CDR3 spans 15 amino acids, including both terminal residues. This CDR3 is CASSKVGNCEDKSGN.

The V call is TRBV6-4, the J call TRBJ2-1, with TRBD2 matching 7 bases. Germline CDR1 and CDR2: MRHNA and SNTAGT. The CDR3 has 15 residues. After removal of 5 bases from V and 7 bases from J, the junction contained 11 bases not matched to a gene. The CDR3 protein is CASSLGERESNEQFF. CDR3 DNA: TGTGCCAGCAGTCTGGGGGAGCGGGAAAGTAATGAGCAGTTCTTC.

The V gene is TRBV6-5, the J gene TRBJ1-2, with TRBD1 as a possible D gene (6 bases). The germline V gene has CDR1 MNHEY and CDR2 SVGAGI. CDR3 length: 15 amino acids. V shed 6 bases and J shed 4 bases, with 18 bases lying between them. CDR3 residues: CASSPLQGLGYGYTF. The CDR3 DNA follows: TGTGCCAGCAGCCCGCTCCAGGGGCTTGGCTATGGCTACACCTTC.

This rearrangement joins TRBV28 to TRBJ1-2; D is unclear. Trimming left V 7 bases short and J 5 bases short, with 17 bases between. The germline V gene encodes CDR1 MDHEN and CDR2 SYDVKM. This CDR3 is built from 14 residues. The CDR3 nucleotides read TGTGCCAGCAAGATCGGAGGGCTAGTTTATGGCTACACCTTC. This translates into CASKIGGLVYGYTF.

This clone appeared once. This sequence joins TRBV7-2 and TRBJ2-7; no clear D gene. The CDR3 extends over 15 amino acids. The V gene's germline CDR1 is SGHTA and CDR2 FQGNSA. Deletions cut 3 bases from V and 3 bases from J, with 15 bases between. CDR3 sequence (DNA): TGTGCCAGCAGCTTTAGCCGACGGCCCGGCTACGAGCAGTACTTC. The encoded protein is CASSFSRRPGYEQYF. The full variable domain, rest sourced from reference TRBV7-2 and TRBJ2-7, is GAGVSQSPSNKVTEKGKDVELRCDPISGHTALYWYRQSLGQGLEFLIYFQGNSAPDKSGLPSDRFSAERTGGSVSTLTIQRTQQEDSAVYLCASSFSRRPGYEQYFGPGTRLTVT.

The chain employs TRBV15 and TRBJ1-4; the D gene is possibly TRBD1 (5 bases). V lost 3 bases and J 2 bases, leaving 10 bases between the germline ends. The CDR3 loop spans 15 amino acids. Germline V lookup: CDR1 LNHNV, CDR2 YYDKDF (reference sequence). For the CDR3, the DNA is TGTGCCACCAGCAGGGACATGCGTACTAATGAAAAACTGTTTTTT. Translated, it gives CATSRDMRTNEKLFF.

The V call is TRBV30, the J call TRBJ1-5; D uncertain. Per germline, CDR1 GTSNPN and CDR2 SVGIG (reference sequence). Trimming took off 1 base at V and 6 bases at J, with 10 bases between the two ends. The CDR3 contains 13 residues. The CDR3 reads CAWSAGFAQPQHF. The CDR3 DNA reads TGTGCCTGGAGTGCGGGGTTCGCTCAGCCCCAGCATTTT.

V is TRBV4-3 and J is TRBJ1-1; D gene unclear. The CDR3 runs 14 residues. The V and J ends lost 0 bases and 0 bases respectively, with 5 bases between them. Germline V gives CDR1 LGHNA, CDR2 YSLEER. CDR3 sequence reads: CASSQEQMNTEAFF. The DNA of the CDR3 is TGCGCCAGCAGCCAAGAACAGATGAACACTGAAGCTTTCTTT.

This sequence joins TRBV5-1 and TRBJ2-7; possibly TRBD2 for D (6 bases). In germline, CDR1 is SGHRS, CDR2 YFSETQ. The CDR3 sequence is 14 residues long. The ends were cut back, 2 bases at V and 4 bases at J, with 13 bases in the middle. This CDR3 is CASSFGGGDYEQYF. The CDR3 DNA sequence: TGCGCCAGCAGCTTCGGGGGTGGTGATTACGAGCAGTACTTC.

The V call is TRBV9, the J call TRBJ2-5, with 8 bases fitting TRBD1. Germline CDR1 and CDR2: SGDLS and YYNGEE. The CDR3 loop spans 16 amino acids. Trimming took 4 bases from V and 4 from J; bases not matched to a gene: 12. CDR3 sequence: CASSLSLTGVGETQYF. The CDR3 coding sequence is TGTGCCAGCAGCCTTAGCCTGACAGGGGTTGGAGAGACCCAGTACTTC.